These 27 T cell receptor beta chains were sequenced from one sample in a study of cytomegalovirus exposure and HLA in healthy donors. The study ran its PCR with 60 Vbeta and 13 Jbeta primers. Sequenced by immunoSEQ multiplex PCR; TCRdb stores in-frame clones only, minus some. The sample has about 120,000 clones, approximately 66% seen once; the top ten hold about 8.9%. The sequenced sample was PBMCs. The receptor set was obtained from a woman in her thirties or forties in good health and CMV-seropositive.

The CDR3 spells CASSQGSGNTYNEQFF. As DNA, the CDR3 is TGCGCCAGCAGCCAAGGTTCAGGAAATACCTACAATGAGCAGTTCTTC. The chain recombines TRBV4-1 with TRBJ2-1; no firm D call. Trimming took off 1 base at V and 2 bases at J, with 12 bases between the two ends. CDR3 length equals 16 residues. Germline CDR1 reads MGHRA; CDR2 reads YSYEKL.

The V and J genes are TRBV5-4 and TRBJ2-1; D is unresolved. CDR3 length: 17 amino acids. Germline V CDR1 and CDR2: SGHNT, YYREEE (reference sequence). V was trimmed by 0 bases and J by 0 bases, leaving 13 bases between them. In DNA, the CDR3 is TGTGCCAGCAGCTTGGGAGCGCCCCTTAGCTCCTACAATGAGCAGTTCTTC. Translated: CASSLGAPLSSYNEQFF.

The rearrangement links TRBV5-8 to TRBJ2-7; TRBD1 is a possible D gene (6 bases). The CDR3 loop spans 15 amino acids. Per germline, CDR1 SGHTS and CDR2 YDEGEE. V lost 1 base and J 1 base, leaving 12 bases between the germline ends. The CDR3 DNA reads TGTGCCAGCAGCTTGATCGGACAGAGGTCCTACGAGCAGTACTTC. Translation gives CASSLIGQRSYEQYF.

The genes are TRBV7-9 and TRBJ2-1; D is unclear. The CDR3 is 16 amino acids. With 1 base removed from V and 0 bases from J, the gap between germline ends came to 10 bases. Germline CDR1 and CDR2: SEHNR and FQNEAQ (reference sequence). In DNA form, the CDR3 reads TGTGCCAGCAGCTTAGTGGGTACTAACTCCTACAATGAGCAGTTCTTC. Protein sequence: CASSLVGTNSYNEQFF.

The chain joins TRBV5-1 to TRBJ2-7; tentative D call: TRBD1 (6 bases). The CDR3 runs to 13 residues. V was cut by 0 bases and J by 4 bases, with 8 bases left in between. Germline V gives CDR1 SGHRS, CDR2 YFSETQ. The CDR3 is CASSLDREYEQYF. The DNA of the CDR3 is TGCGCCAGCAGCTTGGACAGGGAATACGAGCAGTACTTC.

CDR3 nucleotide sequence: TGTGCCAGCAGCGGGACAGGGGACTATGGCTACACCTTC. Its translation is CASSGTGDYGYTF. This chain uses TRBV21-1 with TRBJ1-2; the table names TRBD1, a call not compared with the DNA. TRBV21-1 is deemed a pseudogene. The CDR3 runs 13 residues.

This chain connects TRBV15 to TRBJ2-5, with a possible D match to TRBD2 (5 bases). This CDR3 region has 16 residues. V was cut by 1 base and J by 0 bases, with 12 bases left in between. The germline V gene encodes CDR1 LNHNV and CDR2 YYDKDF (reference sequence). CDR3 nucleotide sequence: TGTGCCACCAGCAGAGGTCTTCGGGGAAACCAAGAGACCCAGTACTTC. Its translation is CATSRGLRGNQETQYF.

The chain joins TRBV6-5 to TRBJ1-6, with a possible D match to TRBD1 (6 bases). Trimming removed 6 bases from V and 7 bases from J, with 10 bases in between. The V gene's germline CDR1 is MNHEY and CDR2 SVGAGI. This CDR3 has 13 residues. CDR3 sequence (DNA): TGTGCCAGCAGCGACAGGTGGAATTCACCCCTCCACTTT. This sequence encodes CASSDRWNSPLHF.

J is TRBJ2-3 and V is TRBV5-1, with 9 nucleotides matching TRBD2. Germline CDR1 is SGHRS and CDR2 is YFSETQ. The CDR3 extends over 16 amino acids. V lost 4 bases and J lost 0; bases outside the gene matches: 6. The chain's CDR3 is CASSLHSGGSTDTQYF. DNA for the CDR3: TGCGCCAGCAGCCTTCATAGCGGGGGTAGCACAGATACGCAGTATTTT.

In DNA, the CDR3 is TGTGCCTGGAGTCGACAGGGGACGGCGGAAAAACTGTTTTTT. Its translation is CAWSRQGTAEKLFF. The chain combines TRBV30 with TRBJ1-4; 8 bases are a match to TRBD1. The CDR3 totals 14 residues. Germline CDR1 GTSNPN, CDR2 SVGIG (reference sequence). With V trimmed by 2 bases and J by 8 bases, 7 bases remained unmatched.

The rearrangement uses TRBV29-1 and TRBJ2-1; 15 positions match TRBD2. Trimming cost V 1 base and J 10 bases; bases outside gene matches: 5. Looked up from germline, CDR1 is SQVTM and CDR2 is ANQGSEA. The CDR3 totals 15 residues. CDR3 DNA: TGCAGCGTTGAAGGGACTAGCGGGAGGGCCGGCGAGCAGTTCTTC. It encodes CSVEGTSGRAGEQFF.

The J gene is TRBJ2-5, the V gene TRBV6-6; TRBD1 is a possible D gene (6 bases). CDR1 and CDR2 (germline): MNHNY, SVGAGI (reference sequence). V was pared by 5 bases and J by 7 bases, with 14 bases between. The CDR3 consists of 13 residues. CDR3 in amino acids: CASSPTGVGTQYF. The CDR3, as DNA: TGTGCCAGCAGTCCGACAGGTGTTGGGACCCAGTACTTC.

This rearrangement joins TRBV11-2 to TRBJ1-5; no firm D call. The CDR3 extends over 14 amino acids. Per germline, CDR1 SGHAT and CDR2 FQNNGV. Between the trimmed V and J ends, which lost 0 bases and 4 bases, there was a span of 7 bases. This CDR3 reads CASSLDSGNQPQHF. CDR3 nucleotide sequence: TGTGCCAGCAGCTTAGACTCCGGGAATCAGCCCCAGCATTTT.

The genes are TRBV9 and TRBJ2-3; maybe TRBD2 (7 bases). The germline CDR1 and CDR2 sequences are SGDLS and YYNGEE. With 4 bases removed from V and 5 bases from J, the gap between germline ends came to 20 bases. The CDR3 spans 16 residues. CDR3 nucleotide sequence: TGTGCCAGCAGCCTGGCAGGGGAGGGAGGGCGAGATACGCAGTATTTT. Encoded protein: CASSLAGEGGRDTQYF. Full variable domain (rest looked up from reference TRBV9 and TRBJ2-3): DSGVTQTPKHLITATGQRVTLRCSPRSGDLSVYWYQQSLDQGLQFLIQYYNGEERAKGNILERFSAQQFPDLHSELNLSSLELGDSALYFCASSLAGEGGRDTQYFGPGTRLTVL.

This sequence joins TRBV6-1 and TRBJ2-7, with 8 bases matching TRBD2. Per germline, CDR1 MNHNS and CDR2 SASEGT. CDR3 length: 16 residues. V was clipped by 5 bases and J by 4 bases; unmatched bases: 13. DNA of the CDR3: TGTGCCAGCAGTAAAGGACTAGCCGCATCCCTTTACGAGCAGTACTTC. The encoded protein is CASSKGLAASLYEQYF.

V is TRBV30 and J is TRBJ1-5; weak D call: TRBD1 (6 bases). The CDR3 is made up of 12 amino acids. Germline CDR1 is GTSNPN and CDR2 is SVGIG (reference sequence). V lost 7 bases to trimming and J lost 4 bases, with 11 bases between them. The CDR3 region has the DNA TGTGCCTCTTCAACAGGGAATCAGCCCCAGCATTTT. Amino acids: CASSTGNQPQHF.

The chain uses TRBV5-1 and TRBJ1-2, with D possibly being TRBD1 (5 bases). The CDR3 loop spans 14 amino acids. Germline loops: CDR1 SGHRS, CDR2 YFSETQ. Trimming left V 5 bases short and J 7 bases short, with 18 bases between. CDR3 DNA: TGCGCCAGCAGGCAACAGGATACATCGGCTGGCTACACCTTC. Translated: CASRQQDTSAGYTF.

The chain recombines TRBV5-1 with TRBJ1-2; 8 bases fit TRBD1. There are 14 residues in the CDR3. Germline lookup yields CDR1 SGHRS and CDR2 YFSETQ. The V gene end was trimmed by 6 bases and the J gene end by 8 bases; junction bases not matched to a gene: 12. Here the CDR3 DNA reads TGCGCCAGCACAGGACAGGGACAGTCTATGGGCTACACCTTC. As protein: CASTGQGQSMGYTF.

This chain connects TRBV19 to TRBJ2-1; weak D call: TRBD1 (5 bases). The CDR3 runs to 16 residues. The V end was cut by 1 base, the J end by 0 bases, with 10 bases between. CDR1 and CDR2 from the germline V gene are LNHDA and SQIVND (reference sequence). The CDR3 protein is CASSIVGVGSYNEQFF. The CDR3 nucleotides read TGTGCCAGTAGTATAGTAGGGGTGGGCTCCTACAATGAGCAGTTCTTC.

The chain couples TRBV7-9 to TRBJ1-2; TRBD1 aligns across 10 bases. Germline-derived CDR1 and CDR2 are SEHNR and FQNEAQ (reference sequence). There are 13 residues in the CDR3. V trimming: 4 bases; J trimming: 8 bases; junction bases outside the gene matches: 4. Here the CDR3 reads CASSSGQGNGYTF. DNA of the CDR3: TGTGCCAGCAGCTCGGGACAGGGGAACGGCTACACCTTC.

V and J are TRBV5-1 and TRBJ2-1; TRBD1 agrees at 12 bases. The CDR3 covers 15 residues. Per the germline V gene, CDR1 is SGHRS and CDR2 is YFSETQ. V lost 3 bases to trimming and J lost 5 bases; unmatched junction nucleotides: 3. In DNA form, the CDR3 reads TGCGCCAGCAGCTGGGGGACAGGGGGCAACAATGAGCAGTTCTTC. Amino acid sequence: CASSWGTGGNNEQFF.

This chain joins TRBV5-1 and TRBJ2-2; no clear D. Germline CDR1 is SGHRS and CDR2 is YFSETQ. This CDR3 comprises 15 residues. Trimming left V 0 bases short and J 2 bases short, with 8 bases between. CDR3 coding DNA: TGCGCCAGCAGCTTGGACGTACTCAACACCGGGGAGCTGTTTTTT. As protein: CASSLDVLNTGELFF.

The genes are TRBV13 and TRBJ1-1; 7 bases map to TRBD1. Germline-derived CDR1 and CDR2 are PRHDT and FYEKMQ (reference sequence). This CDR3 is 14 amino acids long. Trimming at V came to 5 bases and at J to 2 bases, leaving 5 bases not matched to a gene. The CDR3 loop reads CASSKGQINTEAFF. In DNA, the CDR3 is TGTGCCAGCAGCAAGGGACAGATTAACACTGAAGCTTTCTTT.

The V call is TRBV10-1, the J call TRBJ1-1; 11 bases are shared with TRBD1. CDR1 WNHNN and CDR2 SYGVQD come from the germline V gene (reference sequence). V was clipped by 2 bases and J by 3 bases; unmatched bases: 2. The CDR3 loop spans 15 amino acids. This CDR3 is CASSEGQGADTEAFF. The CDR3 nucleotides are TGCGCCAGCAGTGAGGGACAGGGGGCAGACACTGAAGCTTTCTTT.

V usage is TRBV6-1 and J usage is TRBJ2-2, with D hard to call. The CDR3 consists of 16 residues. CDR1 is MNHNS, CDR2 SASEGT, per germline. V was trimmed by 4 bases and J by 3 bases, leaving 15 bases between them. This CDR3 is CASSGAQRWDTGELFF. DNA for the CDR3: TGTGCCAGCAGTGGAGCCCAGAGGTGGGACACCGGGGAGCTGTTTTTT.

This clone turned up a few times. The chain carries TRBV7-2 and TRBJ2-7; 7 nucleotides line up with TRBD1. Germline values: CDR1 SGHTA, CDR2 FQGNSA. The CDR3 is 12 residues long. Unmatched junction bases numbered 9, after V lost 4 bases and J lost 12 bases. The CDR3 sequence: CASSYGQARPYF. Here the CDR3 DNA reads TGTGCCAGCAGCTACGGACAGGCCCGCCCGTACTTC.

The chain couples TRBV28 to TRBJ2-2, with a possible D match to TRBD1 (5 bases). Trimming cost V 3 bases and J 1 base, with 9 bases left between them. This CDR3 has 15 residues. Germline loops: CDR1 MDHEN, CDR2 SYDVKM. Here the CDR3 DNA reads TGTGCCAGCAGTTTCGACAGCATGAACACCGGGGAGCTGTTTTTT. Its protein is CASSFDSMNTGELFF. Full variable domain (remainder filled in from reference TRBV28 and TRBJ2-2): DVKVTQSSRYLVKRTGEKVFLECVQDMDHENMFWYRQDPGLGLRLIYFSYDVKMKEKGDIPEGYSVSREKKERFSLILESASTNQTSMYLCASSFDSMNTGELFFGEGSRLTVL.